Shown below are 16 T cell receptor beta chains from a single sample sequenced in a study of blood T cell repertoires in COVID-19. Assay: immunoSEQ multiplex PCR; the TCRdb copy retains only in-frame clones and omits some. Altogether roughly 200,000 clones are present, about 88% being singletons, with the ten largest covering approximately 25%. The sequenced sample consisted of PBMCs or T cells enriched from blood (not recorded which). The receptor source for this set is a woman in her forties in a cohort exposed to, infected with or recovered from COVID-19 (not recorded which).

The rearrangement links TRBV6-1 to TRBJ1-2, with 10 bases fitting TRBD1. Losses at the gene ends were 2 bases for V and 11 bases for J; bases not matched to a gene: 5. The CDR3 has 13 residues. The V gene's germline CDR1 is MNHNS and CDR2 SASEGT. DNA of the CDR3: TGTGCCAGCAGTGAACCGGGACAGGGGCAATACACCTTC. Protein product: CASSEPGQGQYTF.

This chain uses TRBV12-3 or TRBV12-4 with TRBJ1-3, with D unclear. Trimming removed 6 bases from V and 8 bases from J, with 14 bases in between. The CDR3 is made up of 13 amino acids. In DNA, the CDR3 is TGTGCCAGCAGAAACGGGGTTCTGGACACCATATATTTT. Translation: CASRNGVLDTIYF.

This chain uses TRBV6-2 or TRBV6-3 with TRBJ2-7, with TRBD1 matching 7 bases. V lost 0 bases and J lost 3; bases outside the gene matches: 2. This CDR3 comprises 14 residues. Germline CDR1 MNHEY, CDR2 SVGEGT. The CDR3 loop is CASSYSGGGYEQYF. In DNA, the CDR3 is TGTGCCAGCAGTTACTCAGGGGGCGGCTACGAGCAGTACTTC.

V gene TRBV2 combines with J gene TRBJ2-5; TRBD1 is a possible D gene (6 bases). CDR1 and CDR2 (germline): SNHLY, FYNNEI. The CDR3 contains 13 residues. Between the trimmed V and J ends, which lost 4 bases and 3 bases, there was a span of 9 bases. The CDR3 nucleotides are TGTGCCAGCAGTGCCGGGACAAAAGAGACCCAGTACTTC. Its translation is CASSAGTKETQYF.

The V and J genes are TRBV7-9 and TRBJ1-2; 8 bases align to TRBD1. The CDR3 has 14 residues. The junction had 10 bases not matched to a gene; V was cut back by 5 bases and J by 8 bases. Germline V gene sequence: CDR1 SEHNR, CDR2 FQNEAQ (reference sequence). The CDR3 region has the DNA TGTGCCAGCAGCGATTGGACAGGGATTATGGGCTACACCTTC. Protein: CASSDWTGIMGYTF.

The CDR3 DNA sequence: TGTGCCAGCAGACCCTTCGCGGGGGTCTCACCCCTCCACTTT. Its protein is CASRPFAGVSPLHF. The V call is TRBV27, the J call TRBJ1-6; the D gene is possibly TRBD1 (5 bases). V lost 6 bases and J 10 bases, leaving 16 bases between the germline ends. The length of the CDR3 is 14 residues. The germline gives CDR1 MNHEY, CDR2 SMNVEV (reference sequence).

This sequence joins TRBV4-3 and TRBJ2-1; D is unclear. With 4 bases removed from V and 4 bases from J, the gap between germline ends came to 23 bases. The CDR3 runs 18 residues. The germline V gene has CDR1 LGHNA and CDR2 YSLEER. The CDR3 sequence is CASSPRSGWSTVYNEQFF. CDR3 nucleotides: TGCGCCAGCAGCCCGCGGTCCGGTTGGAGCACCGTTTACAATGAGCAGTTCTTC.

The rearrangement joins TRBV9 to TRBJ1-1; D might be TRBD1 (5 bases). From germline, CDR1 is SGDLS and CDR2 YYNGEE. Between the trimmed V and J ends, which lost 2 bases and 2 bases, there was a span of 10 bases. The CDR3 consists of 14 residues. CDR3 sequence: CASSVTGLNTEAFF. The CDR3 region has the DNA TGTGCCAGCAGCGTTACAGGTCTTAACACTGAAGCTTTCTTT.

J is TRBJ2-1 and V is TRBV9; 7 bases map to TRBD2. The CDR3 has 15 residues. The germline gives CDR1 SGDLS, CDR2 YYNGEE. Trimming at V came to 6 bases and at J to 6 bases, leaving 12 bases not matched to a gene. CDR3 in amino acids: CASNAGGSWGNEQFF. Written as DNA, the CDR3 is TGTGCCAGCAACGCGGGCGGGAGCTGGGGCAATGAGCAGTTCTTC.

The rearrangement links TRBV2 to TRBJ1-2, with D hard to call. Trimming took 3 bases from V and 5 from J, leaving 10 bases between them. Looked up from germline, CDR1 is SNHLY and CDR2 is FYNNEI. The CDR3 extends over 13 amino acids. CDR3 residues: CASSDDTSYGYTF. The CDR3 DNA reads TGTGCCAGCAGTGATGACACCTCATATGGCTACACCTTC. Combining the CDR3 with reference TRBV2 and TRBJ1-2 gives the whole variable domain EPEVTQTPSHQVTQMGQEVILRCVPISNHLYFYWYRQILGQKVEFLVSFYNNEISEKSEIFDDQFSVERPDGSNFTLKIRSTKLEDSAMYFCASSDDTSYGYTFGSGTRLTVV.

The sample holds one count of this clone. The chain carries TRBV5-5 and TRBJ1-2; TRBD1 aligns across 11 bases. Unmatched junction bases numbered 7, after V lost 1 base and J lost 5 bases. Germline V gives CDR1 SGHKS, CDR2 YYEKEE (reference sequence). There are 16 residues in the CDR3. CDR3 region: CASSLRLGQGAYGYTF. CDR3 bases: TGTGCCAGCAGCTTGCGCCTCGGACAGGGGGCGTATGGCTACACCTTC.

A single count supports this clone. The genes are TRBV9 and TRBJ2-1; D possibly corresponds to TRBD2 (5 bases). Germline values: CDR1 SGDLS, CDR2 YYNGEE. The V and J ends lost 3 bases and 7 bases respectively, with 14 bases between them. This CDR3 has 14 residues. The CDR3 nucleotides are TGTGCCAGCAGCGCTACCGGGGTCGAGAATGAGCAGTTCTTC. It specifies CASSATGVENEQFF.

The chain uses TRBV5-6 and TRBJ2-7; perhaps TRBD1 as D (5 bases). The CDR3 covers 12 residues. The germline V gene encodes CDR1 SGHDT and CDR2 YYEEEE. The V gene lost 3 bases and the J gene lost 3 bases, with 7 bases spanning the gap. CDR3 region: CASSSGIYEQYF. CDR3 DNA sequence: TGTGCCAGCAGCTCAGGGATCTACGAGCAGTACTTC.

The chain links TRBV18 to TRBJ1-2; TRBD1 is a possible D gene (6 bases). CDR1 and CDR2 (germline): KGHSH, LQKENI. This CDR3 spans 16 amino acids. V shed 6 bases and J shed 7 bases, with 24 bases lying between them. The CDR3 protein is CASSLDRSRAYLGYTF. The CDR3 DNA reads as TGTGCCAGCTCTCTCGACAGGTCCAGAGCCTATCTTGGCTACACCTTC. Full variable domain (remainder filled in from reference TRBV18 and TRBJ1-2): NAGVMQNPRHLVRRRGQEARLRCSPMKGHSHVYWYRQLPEEGLKFMVYLQKENIIDESGMPKERFSAEFPKEGPSILRIQQVVRGDSAAYFCASSLDRSRAYLGYTFGSGTRLTVV.

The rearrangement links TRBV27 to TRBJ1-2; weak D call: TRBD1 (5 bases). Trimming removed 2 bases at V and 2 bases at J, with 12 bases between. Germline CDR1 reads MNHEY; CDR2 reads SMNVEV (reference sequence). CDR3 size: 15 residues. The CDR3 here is CASSLGASGNYGYTF. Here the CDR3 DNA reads TGTGCCAGCAGTTTAGGGGCCTCTGGGAACTATGGCTACACCTTC.

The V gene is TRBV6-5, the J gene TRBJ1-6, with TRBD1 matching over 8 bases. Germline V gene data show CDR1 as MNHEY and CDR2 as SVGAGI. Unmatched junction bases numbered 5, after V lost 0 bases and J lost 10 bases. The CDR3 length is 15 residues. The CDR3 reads CASSYSWTGHSPLHF. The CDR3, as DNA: TGTGCCAGCAGTTACTCATGGACAGGGCACTCACCCCTCCACTTT.